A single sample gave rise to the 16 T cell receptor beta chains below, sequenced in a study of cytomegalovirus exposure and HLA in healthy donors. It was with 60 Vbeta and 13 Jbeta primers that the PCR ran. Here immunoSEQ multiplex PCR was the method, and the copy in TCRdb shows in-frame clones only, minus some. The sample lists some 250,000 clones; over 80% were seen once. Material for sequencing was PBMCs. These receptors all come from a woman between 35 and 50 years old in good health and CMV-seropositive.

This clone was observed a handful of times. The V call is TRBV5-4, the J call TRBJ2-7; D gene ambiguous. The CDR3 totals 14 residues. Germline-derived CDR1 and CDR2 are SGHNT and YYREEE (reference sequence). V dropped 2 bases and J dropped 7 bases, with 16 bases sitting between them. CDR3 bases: TGTGCCAGCAGCTTCGATAATACCGTCTATGAGCAGTACTTC. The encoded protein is CASSFDNTVYEQYF. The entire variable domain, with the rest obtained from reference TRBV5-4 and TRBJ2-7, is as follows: ETGVTQSPTHLIKTRGQQVTLRCSSQSGHNTVSWYQQALGQGPQFIFQYYREEENGRGNFPPRFSGLQFPNYSSELNVNALELDDSALYLCASSFDNTVYEQYFGPGTRLTVT.

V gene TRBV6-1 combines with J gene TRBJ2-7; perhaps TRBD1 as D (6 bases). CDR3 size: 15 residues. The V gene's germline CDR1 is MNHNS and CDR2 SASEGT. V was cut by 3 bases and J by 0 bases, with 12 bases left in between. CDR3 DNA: TGTGCCAGCAGTGAGCCAGGGGCTAGCTCCTACGAGCAGTACTTC. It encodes CASSEPGASSYEQYF.

CDR3 residues: CASSDPWLGQGYTGELFF. CDR3 sequence (DNA): TGCGCCAGCAGTGATCCGTGGTTAGGACAGGGTTACACCGGGGAGCTGTTTTTT. The chain links TRBV10-1 to TRBJ2-2, with 8 bases fitting TRBD1. The ends lost 3 bases at V and 3 bases at J; junction bases unmatched: 12. The CDR3 has 18 residues. Germline CDR1 WNHNN, CDR2 SYGVQD (reference sequence).

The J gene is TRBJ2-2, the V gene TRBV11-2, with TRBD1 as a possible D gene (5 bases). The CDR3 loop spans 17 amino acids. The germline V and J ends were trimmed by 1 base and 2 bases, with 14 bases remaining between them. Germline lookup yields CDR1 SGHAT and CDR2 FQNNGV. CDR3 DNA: TGTGCCAGCAGCTTAGCCTTCCGACAGAGAAACACCGGGGAGCTGTTTTTT. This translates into CASSLAFRQRNTGELFF.

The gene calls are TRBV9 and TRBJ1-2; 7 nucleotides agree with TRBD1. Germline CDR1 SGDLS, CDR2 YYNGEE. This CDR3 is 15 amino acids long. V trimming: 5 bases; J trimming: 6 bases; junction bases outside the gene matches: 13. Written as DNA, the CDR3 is TGTGCCAGCAGTAAGGGGTTGGGACAGTCGGATGGCTACACCTTC. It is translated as CASSKGLGQSDGYTF. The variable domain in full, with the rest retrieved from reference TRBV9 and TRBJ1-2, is DSGVTQTPKHLITATGQRVTLRCSPRSGDLSVYWYQQSLDQGLQFLIQYYNGEERAKGNILERFSAQQFPDLHSELNLSSLELGDSALYFCASSKGLGQSDGYTFGSGTRLTVV.

This chain's CDR3 is CATRWRRDSYGYTF. CDR3 nucleotide sequence: TGTGCCACCCGTTGGCGCCGGGACAGCTATGGCTACACCTTC. The rearrangement joins TRBV7-2 to TRBJ1-2; 7 positions agree with TRBD1. The trim removed 10 bases at V and 4 bases at J, leaving 12 bases unmatched. Looked up from germline, CDR1 is SGHTA and CDR2 is FQGNSA. The CDR3 has 14 amino acids. Drawing the rest from reference TRBV7-2 and TRBJ1-2, the complete variable domain is GAGVSQSPSNKVTEKGKDVELRCDPISGHTALYWYRQSLGQGLEFLIYFQGNSAPDKSGLPSDRFSAERTGGSVSTLTIQRTQQEDSAVYLCATRWRRDSYGYTFGSGTRLTVV.

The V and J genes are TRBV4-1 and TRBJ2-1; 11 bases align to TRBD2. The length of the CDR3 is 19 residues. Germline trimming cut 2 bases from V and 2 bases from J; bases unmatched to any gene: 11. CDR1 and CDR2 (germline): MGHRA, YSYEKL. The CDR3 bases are TGCGCCAGCAGCCAAACGGGACTAGCGGTCCCGGGCCCCTACAATGAGCAGTTCTTC. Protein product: CASSQTGLAVPGPYNEQFF.

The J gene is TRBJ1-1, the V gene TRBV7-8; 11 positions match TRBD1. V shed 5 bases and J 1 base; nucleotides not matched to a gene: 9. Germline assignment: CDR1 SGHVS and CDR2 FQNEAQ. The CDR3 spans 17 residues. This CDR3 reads CASSRRTGGLRNTEAFF. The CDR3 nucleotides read TGTGCCAGCAGCCGGCGGACAGGGGGCTTACGGAACACTGAAGCTTTCTTT.

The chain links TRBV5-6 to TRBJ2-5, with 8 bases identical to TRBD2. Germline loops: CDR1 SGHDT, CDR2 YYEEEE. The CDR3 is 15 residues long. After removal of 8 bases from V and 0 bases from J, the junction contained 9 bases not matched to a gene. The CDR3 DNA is TGTGCCAGTTCGGAAGCGGGGGCTTACCAAGAGACCCAGTACTTC. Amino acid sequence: CASSEAGAYQETQYF.

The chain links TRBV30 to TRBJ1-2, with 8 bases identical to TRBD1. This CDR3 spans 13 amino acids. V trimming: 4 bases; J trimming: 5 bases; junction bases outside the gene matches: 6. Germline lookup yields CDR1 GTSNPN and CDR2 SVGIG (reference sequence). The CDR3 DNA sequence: TGTGCCTGGACTCAGGGGGCGCGGTATGGCTACACCTTC. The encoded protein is CAWTQGARYGYTF.

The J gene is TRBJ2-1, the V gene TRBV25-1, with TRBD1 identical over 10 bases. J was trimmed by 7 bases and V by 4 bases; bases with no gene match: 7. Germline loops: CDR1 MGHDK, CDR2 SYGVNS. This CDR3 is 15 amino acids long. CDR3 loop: CASSATGGAWNEQFF. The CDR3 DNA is TGTGCCAGCAGTGCGACAGGGGGCGCTTGGAATGAGCAGTTCTTC.

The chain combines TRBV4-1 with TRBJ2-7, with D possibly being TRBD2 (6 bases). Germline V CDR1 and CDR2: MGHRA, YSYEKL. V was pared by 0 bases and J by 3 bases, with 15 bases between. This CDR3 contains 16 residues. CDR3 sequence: CASSQETGDSFYEQYF. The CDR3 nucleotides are TGCGCCAGCAGCCAAGAGACTGGGGACTCATTCTACGAGCAGTACTTC.

The CDR3 sequence is CAWKRGRVSTEAFF. The CDR3 DNA reads TGTGCCTGGAAGAGGGGGCGGGTTAGCACTGAAGCTTTCTTT. The rearrangement uses TRBV30 and TRBJ1-1; 7 bases align to TRBD1. The ends lost 4 bases at V and 4 bases at J; junction bases unmatched: 9. This CDR3 is built from 14 residues. Germline CDR1 is GTSNPN and CDR2 is SVGIG (reference sequence). Filled out from reference TRBV30 and TRBJ1-1, the complete variable domain reads SQTIHQWPATLVQPVGSPLSLECTVEGTSNPNLYWYRQAAGRGLQLLFYSVGIGQISSEVPQNLSASRPQDRQFILSSKKLLLSDSGFYLCAWKRGRVSTEAFFGQGTRLTVV.

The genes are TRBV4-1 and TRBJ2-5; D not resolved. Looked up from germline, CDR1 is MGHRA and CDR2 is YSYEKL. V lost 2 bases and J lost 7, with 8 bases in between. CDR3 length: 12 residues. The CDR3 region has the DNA TGCGCCAGCAGCCAACTATTTGGGACCCAGTACTTC. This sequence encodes CASSQLFGTQYF.

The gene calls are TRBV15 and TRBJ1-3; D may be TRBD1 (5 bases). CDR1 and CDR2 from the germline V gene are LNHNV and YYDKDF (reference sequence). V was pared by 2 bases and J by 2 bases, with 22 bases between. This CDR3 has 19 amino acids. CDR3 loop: CATSRPNRGVGVPGNTIYF. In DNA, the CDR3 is TGTGCCACCAGCAGACCGAATCGGGGGGTCGGGGTCCCTGGAAACACCATATATTTT.

The CDR3 loop reads CASSKQGTENQPQHF. CDR3 coding DNA: TGTGCCAGCAGCAAACAGGGTACAGAGAATCAGCCCCAGCATTTT. The chain uses TRBV5-6 and TRBJ1-5; a possible D gene is TRBD1 (6 bases). V lost 4 bases and J lost 4, with 15 bases in between. The V gene's germline CDR1 is SGHDT and CDR2 YYEEEE. CDR3 size: 15 residues.